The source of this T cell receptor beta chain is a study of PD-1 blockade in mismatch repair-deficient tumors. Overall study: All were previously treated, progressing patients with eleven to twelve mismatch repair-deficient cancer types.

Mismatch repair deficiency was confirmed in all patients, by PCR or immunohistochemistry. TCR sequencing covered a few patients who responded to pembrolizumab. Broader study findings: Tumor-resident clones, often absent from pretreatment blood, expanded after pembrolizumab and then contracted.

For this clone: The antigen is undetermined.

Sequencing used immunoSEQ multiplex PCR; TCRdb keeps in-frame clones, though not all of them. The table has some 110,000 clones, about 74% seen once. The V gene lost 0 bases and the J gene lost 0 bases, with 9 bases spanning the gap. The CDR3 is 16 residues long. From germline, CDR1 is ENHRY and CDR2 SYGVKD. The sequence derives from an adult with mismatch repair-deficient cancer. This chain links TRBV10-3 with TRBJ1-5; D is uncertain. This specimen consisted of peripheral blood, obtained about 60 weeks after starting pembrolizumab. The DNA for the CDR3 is TGTGCCATCAGTGAGTCGCACGACCGTAGCAATCAGCCCCAGCATTTT. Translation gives CAISESHDRSNQPQHF.